This T cell receptor (beta chain) was profiled in a study of CD8+ T cells in alopecia areata. Study in general: Treated patients were dosed with oral tofacitinib, taking 5 to 10 mg twice daily. Study-level points and caveats: Sharing of TCR sequences between patients (possibly for HLA-related reasons) was less clear than in mice.

Comments on this clone: Its antigen is currently unknown.

cDNA serving as the sequencing template came from extracted, reverse transcribed RNA. Using immunoSEQ multiplex PCR, the repertoire was profiled, and TCRdb retains in-frame clones only, with some absent. Of 90,000 to 120,000 clones listed, 84% are singletons. The V gene's germline CDR1 is KGHSH and CDR2 LQKENI. This CDR3 region has 14 residues. Between the trimmed V and J ends, which lost 3 bases and 5 bases, there was a span of 11 bases. Treatment indicated: oral pan-JAK inhibitor, 5-10 mg twice daily. CD4+ and CD8+ T cells were sorted from PBMCs. The rearrangement links TRBV18 to TRBJ2-1; no definite D call. This TCR derives from a human donor with alopecia areata. The material sequenced was CD8+ T cells sorted from blood, taken at week 24, from a patient treated with tofacitinib. This CDR3 is CASSPTDGNNEQFF. CDR3 coding DNA: TGTGCCAGCTCACCCACGGACGGAAACAATGAGCAGTTCTTC.